This is a list of T cell receptor beta chains from one sample in a study of T-cell reconstitution after alpha-beta-depleted transplantation in children. TCRdb re-called the PCR reads through MiXCR, storing one row per CDR3 protein. Here the sample spans 750,000 to 950,000 distinct CDR3 sequences, 15% to 20% being singletons. The sample consisted of PBMCs, mostly from graft donor cells, taken 360 days after TCRalphabeta/CD19-depleted stem cell transplant. The origin of the receptors is a male patient younger than 18 who had a stem cell transplant for acute lymphoblastic leukemia, so the T cells may come from the graft donor. Both conserved end residues are part of each CDR3. Each record gives: J gene, clone size, D gene, V gene, CDR3 protein, CDR3 DNA. The D gene is left open where the match is weak. Size is stated for part of the rows, as once, few or many counts, or as a class when the clone is expanded.

TRBJ2-5 | few | - | TRBV20-1 | CSAQGTQETQYF | TGCAGTGCCCAGGGTACCCAAGAGACCCAGTACTTC
TRBJ2-1 | few | - | TRBV19 | CASSIDGGSSYNEQFF | TGTGCCAGTAGTATAGATGGCGGTAGCTCCTACAATGAGCAGTTCTTC
TRBJ2-2 | - | - | TRBV6-1 | CASSRTTFNTGELFF | TGTGCCAGCAGCCGAACTACTTTCAACACCGGGGAGCTGTTTTTT
TRBJ2-7 | - | - | TRBV9 | CASSVGGRAYEQYF | TGTGCCAGCAGCGTAGGGGGTCGCGCCTACGAGCAGTACTTC
TRBJ2-7 | few | TRBD1 | TRBV7-9 | CASSSGRTGDIYEQYF | TGTGCCAGCAGCTCAGGGCGGACAGGGGATATCTACGAGCAGTACTTC
TRBJ1-2 | few | - | TRBV29-1 | CSVTQGYYGYTF | TGCAGCGTTACCCAGGGATACTATGGCTACACCTTC
TRBJ1-2 | - | - | TRBV27 | CASSTLLGHRANYGYTF | TGTGCCAGCAGTACGCTTTTGGGGCACCGAGCTAACTATGGCTACACCTTC
TRBJ2-4 | many | - | TRBV20-1 | CSARSPEGLDIQYF | TGCAGTGCTAGGAGTCCCGAAGGGTTGGACATTCAGTACTTC
TRBJ2-3 | many | TRBD2 | TRBV4-2 | CASSPRESSTDTQYF | TGTGCCAGCAGCCCGCGGGAGAGTAGCACAGATACGCAGTATTTT
TRBJ2-1 | - | - | TRBV12-3/TRBV12-4 | CASSRRDGFWTPIYNEQFF | TGTGCCAGCAGTAGGCGGGACGGCTTTTGGACGCCAATCTACAATGAGCAGTTCTTC
TRBJ2-1 | few | TRBD2 | TRBV7-6 | CASSRILAGGLSEQFF | TGTGCCAGCAGCCGGATCCTAGCGGGAGGGCTCAGTGAGCAGTTCTTC
TRBJ1-4 | - | TRBD1 | TRBV20-1 | CSAAAGQGNEKLFF | TGCAGTGCTGCCGCCGGACAGGGTAATGAAAAACTGTTTTTT
TRBJ1-1 | - | TRBD1 | TRBV20-1 | CSARVSGGAGAFF | TGCAGTGCGAGAGTTTCAGGGGGCGCGGGAGCTTTCTTT
TRBJ2-5 | - | TRBD1 | TRBV15 | CATSRDRQTGETQYF | TGTGCCACCAGCAGAGATCGGCAGACAGGGGAGACCCAGTACTTC
TRBJ1-3 | few | - | TRBV27 | CASSFRGAGNTIYF | TGTGCCAGCAGTTTTCGGGGAGCTGGAAACACCATATATTTT
TRBJ2-2 | few | TRBD2 | TRBV5-1 | CASTTGLAGGGELFF | TGCGCCAGCACCACGGGACTAGCGGGAGGAGGGGAGCTGTTTTTT
TRBJ2-3 | - | TRBD1 | TRBV20-1 | CSAPDRGITDTQYF | TGCAGTGCTCCGGACAGGGGAATAACAGATACGCAGTATTTT
TRBJ1-2 | - | - | TRBV5-1 | CASSLFTDYGYTF | TGCGCCAGCAGCTTGTTCACAGACTATGGCTACACCTTC
TRBJ2-1 | - | - | TRBV2 | CASRAGRSYNEQFF | TGTGCCAGCAGGGCAGGGAGATCCTACAATGAGCAGTTCTTC
TRBJ1-2 | - | - | TRBV6-1 | CASSRLMGANYGYTF | TGTGCCAGCAGCCGTCTCATGGGGGCTAACTATGGCTACACCTTC
TRBJ2-5 | - | - | TRBV5-1 | CASSFPWGRQETQYF | TGCGCCAGCAGCTTCCCTTGGGGTCGGCAAGAGACCCAGTACTTC
TRBJ2-7 | many | TRBD2 | TRBV12-3/TRBV12-4 | CASSAGLAGPEQYF | TGTGCCAGCAGCGCGGGGCTAGCGGGACCCGAGCAGTACTTC
TRBJ2-7 | - | TRBD1 | TRBV7-9 | CASSKPDRGVPYEQYF | TGTGCCAGCAGCAAACCTGACAGGGGGGTCCCCTACGAGCAGTACTTC
TRBJ2-7 | - | TRBD2 | TRBV14 | CASSQVMGLAGGLRSHEQYF | TGTGCCAGCAGCCAAGTTATGGGGCTAGCGGGAGGGCTAAGATCCCACGAGCAGTACTTC
TRBJ2-2 | many | - | TRBV5-1 | CASSLGSERTGELFF | TGCGCCAGCAGCTTGGGGTCTGAACGGACCGGGGAGCTGTTTTTT
TRBJ1-6 | - | TRBD1 | TRBV27 | CASSPRTGTLHF | TGTGCCAGCAGTCCCAGGACAGGGACACTCCACTTT
TRBJ2-2 | - | TRBD1 | TRBV2 | CASSSTPGTGGLGTGELFF | TGTGCCAGCAGTTCCACCCCCGGGACAGGGGGTCTCGGCACCGGGGAGCTGTTTTTT
TRBJ2-1 | - | TRBD2 | TRBV20-1 | CSARPLSGRGNEQFF | TGCAGTGCCAGACCCCTTAGCGGGAGAGGCAATGAGCAGTTCTTC
TRBJ2-7 | - | - | TRBV1 | CTSSQGGFPYEQYF | TGCACCAGCAGCCAAGGAGGGTTTCCCTACGAGCAGTACTTC
TRBJ1-1 | - | - | TRBV7-3 | CASSFYGVPNGEAFF | TGTGCCAGCAGCTTTTACGGGGTTCCGAACGGTGAAGCTTTCTTT
TRBJ2-1 | many | TRBD2 | TRBV20-1 | CSARSGGPYNEQFF | TGCAGTGCTAGGTCGGGAGGGCCCTACAATGAGCAGTTCTTC
TRBJ2-5 | - | - | TRBV7-7 | CASSLEWVGETQYF | TGTGCCAGCAGCTTAGAGTGGGTGGGGGAGACCCAGTACTTC
TRBJ2-1 | few | TRBD2 | TRBV12-3/TRBV12-4 | CASEKAGAGGYEQFF | TGTGCCAGCGAGAAAGCGGGAGCGGGAGGGTATGAGCAGTTCTTC
TRBJ1-1 | few | - | TRBV7-2 | CASSLAVLKNTEAFF | TGTGCCAGCAGCTTAGCAGTCTTAAAGAACACTGAAGCTTTCTTT
TRBJ2-1 | - | - | TRBV4-1 | CASSQEGLRGSYYNEQFF | TGCGCCAGCAGCCAAGAGGGCTTAAGAGGGAGCTATTACAATGAGCAGTTCTTC
TRBJ2-1 | - | - | TRBV7-2 | CASSLEVGPNNEQFF | TGTGCCAGCAGCTTAGAGGTGGGACCGAACAATGAGCAGTTCTTC
TRBJ2-1 | - | TRBD1 | TRBV9 | CASSGKTGYNEQFF | TGTGCCAGCAGCGGAAAGACAGGGTACAATGAGCAGTTCTTC
TRBJ1-1 | - | - | TRBV5-1 | CASSLVARRNTEAFF | TGCGCCAGCAGCTTGGTCGCACGGCGGAACACTGAAGCTTTCTTT
TRBJ2-7 | - | TRBD2 | TRBV5-1 | CASSLGLAGGPPDEQYF | TGCGCCAGCAGCTTGGGACTAGCGGGAGGCCCCCCGGACGAGCAGTACTTC
TRBJ1-4 | - | - | TRBV6-5 | CASSYGAGLGATNEKLFF | TGTGCCAGCAGTTACGGGGCAGGATTGGGAGCAACTAATGAAAAACTGTTTTTT
TRBJ2-1 | few | - | TRBV7-9 | CASSPFPGTTYNEQFF | TGTGCCAGCAGCCCTTTTCCCGGGACCACCTACAATGAGCAGTTCTTC
TRBJ1-3 | - | TRBD1 | TRBV6-1 | CASTKGGRLSSGNTIYF | TGTGCCAGCACCAAAGGGGGCAGGTTGAGCTCTGGAAACACCATATATTTT
TRBJ2-1 | few | - | TRBV12-3/TRBV12-4 | CASSPGGQFF | TGTGCCAGCAGTCCAGGCGGGCAGTTCTTC
TRBJ2-1 | few | TRBD2 | TRBV7-9 | CASFLTSGESNEQFF | TGTGCCAGTTTCCTGACTAGCGGGGAGTCAAATGAGCAGTTCTTC
TRBJ2-1 | - | - | TRBV19 | CASGDWVVRFF | TGTGCCAGTGGAGACTGGGTCGTTAGGTTCTTC
TRBJ1-1 | few | - | TRBV12-3/TRBV12-4 | CASSTEGNTEAFF | TGTGCCAGCAGCACGGAGGGAAACACTGAAGCTTTCTTT
TRBJ2-7 | many | - | TRBV15 | CATSRDSSMKYF | TGTGCCACCAGCAGAGATAGTAGCATGAAGTACTTC
TRBJ2-5 | - | - | TRBV6-2/TRBV6-3 | CASSYYSSQETQYF | TGTGCCAGCAGTTACTATTCTTCCCAAGAGACCCAGTACTTC
TRBJ2-1 | few | - | TRBV7-2 | CASPLGGRSSYNEQFF | TGTGCCAGCCCCTTAGGGGGGAGATCCTCCTACAATGAGCAGTTCTTC
TRBJ2-1 | - | TRBD2 | TRBV11-1 | CASSSSVAGGPYLVHEQFF | TGTGCCAGCAGCTCCTCTGTTGCGGGAGGGCCCTACTTGGTCCATGAGCAGTTCTTC
TRBJ2-2 | - | - | TRBV18 | CASSAARHTGELFF | TGTGCCAGCTCAGCGGCTAGACACACCGGGGAGCTGTTTTTT
TRBJ2-1 | few | TRBD2 | TRBV7-6 | CASSLAGTSGRLYNEQFF | TGTGCCAGCAGCTTAGCAGGGACTAGCGGGAGGCTTTACAATGAGCAGTTCTTC
TRBJ2-5 | - | TRBD1 | TRBV29-1 | CSVAGQLKSGETQYF | TGCAGCGTTGCGGGACAGCTAAAGTCAGGGGAGACCCAGTACTTC